The entry below gives a single TCR beta chain sequence along with its context. Its antigen is still unknown. These data originate in a study of T cell responses to AZD1222 COVID-19 vaccine. Points from the study as a whole: Two AZD1222 doses significantly raised spike-specific TCR breadth and depth over controls.

CDR3 length: 14 amino acids. CDR1 SGDLS and CDR2 YYNGEE come from the germline V gene. V shed 4 bases and J 4 bases; nucleotides not matched to a gene: 7. The table came from immunoSEQ multiplex PCR; TCRdb's copy has only in-frame clones and leaves some out. This sample yields fewer than 120,000 clones, of which 88% are seen a single time; 1.6% belongs to the top ten. Material: peripheral blood, obtained on day 0 of AZD1222 vaccination. This clonotype originated in an adult in good health. This chain uses TRBV9 with TRBJ1-2, with 7 bases lining up with TRBD1. CDR3 in DNA: TGTGCCAGCAGCCAAGACAGGGTGGGCTATGGCTACACCTTC. As protein: CASSQDRVGYGYTF.